This entry concerns a single TCR beta chain. Many counts were recorded for this clonotype. What antigen it recognizes has not been identified. No qualities accompany the bases; no much larger clone lies one base away. The data originate from a study of early T cells in non-severe SARS-CoV-2 infection (dated by TCRdb to the early 2020s). Looking at the study overall: TCR sequencing used bulk RNA from unsorted whole blood, so alpha and beta chains could not be paired. Points the paper makes about the study in general: Matching against VDJdb was skewed toward anti-spike CD8 responses, likely underestimated virus-specific expansions, and missed private and CD4 specificities.

Libraries came from 5' RACE. Sequenced on a NextSeq 500. In the TCR library protocol, unique molecular identifiers were attached to individual cDNA molecules to correct for PCR bias and sequencing error. TCR alpha and beta chains were both sequenced, and the abundances of alpha and beta sequences in each sample were closely correlated with each other. The source study handled its data this way. Decombinator V4 was used to annotate TCR sequences for V gene, J gene and CDR3. TCRs were defined as expanded if a significant change between any two time points was detected under a Poisson model with p below 0.0001. TCR abundances were normalised to the total number of TCRs sequenced in each sample and reported as counts per million. TRAV1-2 paired with TRAJ12, TRAJ20 or TRAJ33 defined MAIT TCRs, while TRAV10 paired with TRAJ18 defined iNKT TCRs. A search of VDJdb, accessed on 1 November 2021, was run for TCRs annotated to CMV, EBV and SARS-CoV-2, with TCRs annotated for multiple antigens excluded. TCRdb reprocessed the public reads (quality trimming at Q25 with fastp, clone calling with MiXCR) and kept in-frame beta chains. CDR3 protein sequences are deduplicated, and each keeps its most common genes and DNA. These V and J calls originate from TCRdb's pipeline instead of the authors' own analysis. For this sample there are 55,000 or so distinct CDR3 sequences; approximately 13% appear just once. In total, the top ten clones hold 1.1% to 1.5% of the sample.

V is clipped by 6 bases and J by 5 bases, and the sequence between their germline boundaries is 4 bases long. Taken from the germline V gene, the CDR1 and CDR2 loops are SQVTM and ANQGSEA. Including the terminal cysteine and phenylalanine, the CDR3 comprises 9 residues. Left in the record is the CDR3 DNA by itself, 27 bases read in frame from the first base. Set within a cohort of healthcare workers in London, UK, this nested case-control study involved weekly PCR testing of nasopharyngeal swabs along with blood sampling. Healthcare workers were enrolled in the week of the UK lockdown, from 23 to 31 March 2020, and were followed every week for up to about 15 weeks.

This chain joins TRBV29-1 to TRBJ2-5, with the D gene call left open. The specimen sequenced was whole blood. This receptor was identified in an adult who was a healthcare worker with PCR-confirmed SARS-CoV-2 infection or an uninfected control (not recorded which). At the DNA level, the sequence is TGCAGCGTCTTCGAGACCCAGTACTTC. This encodes CSVFETQYF.